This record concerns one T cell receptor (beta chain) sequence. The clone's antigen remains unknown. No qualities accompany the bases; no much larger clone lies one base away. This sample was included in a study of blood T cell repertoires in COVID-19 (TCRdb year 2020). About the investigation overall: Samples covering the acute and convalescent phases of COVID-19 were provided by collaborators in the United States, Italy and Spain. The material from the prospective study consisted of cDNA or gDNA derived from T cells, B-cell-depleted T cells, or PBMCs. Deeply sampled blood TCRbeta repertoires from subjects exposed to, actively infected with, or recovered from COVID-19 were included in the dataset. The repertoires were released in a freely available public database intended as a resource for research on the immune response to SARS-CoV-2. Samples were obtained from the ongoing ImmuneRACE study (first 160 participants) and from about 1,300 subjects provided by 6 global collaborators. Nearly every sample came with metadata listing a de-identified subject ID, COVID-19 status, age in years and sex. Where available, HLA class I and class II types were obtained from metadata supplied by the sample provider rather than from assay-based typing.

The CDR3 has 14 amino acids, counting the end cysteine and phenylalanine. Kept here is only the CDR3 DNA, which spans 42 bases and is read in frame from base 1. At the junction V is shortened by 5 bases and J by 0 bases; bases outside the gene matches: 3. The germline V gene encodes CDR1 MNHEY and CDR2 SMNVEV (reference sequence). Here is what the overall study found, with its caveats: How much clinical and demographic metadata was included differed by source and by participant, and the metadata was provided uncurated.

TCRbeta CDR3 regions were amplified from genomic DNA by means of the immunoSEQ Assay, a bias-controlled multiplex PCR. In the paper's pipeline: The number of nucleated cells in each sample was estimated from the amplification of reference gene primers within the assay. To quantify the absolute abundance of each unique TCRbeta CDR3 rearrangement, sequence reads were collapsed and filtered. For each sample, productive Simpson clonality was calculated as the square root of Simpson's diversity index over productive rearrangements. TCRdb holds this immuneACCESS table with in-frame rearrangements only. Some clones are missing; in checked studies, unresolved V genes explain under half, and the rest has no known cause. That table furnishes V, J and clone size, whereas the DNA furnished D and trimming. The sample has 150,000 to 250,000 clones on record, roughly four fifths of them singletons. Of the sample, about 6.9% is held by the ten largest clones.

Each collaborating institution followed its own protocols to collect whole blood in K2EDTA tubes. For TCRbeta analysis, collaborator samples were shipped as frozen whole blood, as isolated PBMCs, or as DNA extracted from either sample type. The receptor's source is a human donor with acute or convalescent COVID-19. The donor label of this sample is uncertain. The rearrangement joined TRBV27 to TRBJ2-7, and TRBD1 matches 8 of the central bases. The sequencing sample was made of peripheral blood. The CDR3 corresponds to CASSRTGPSYEQYF. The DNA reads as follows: TGTGCCAGCAGTCGGACAGGGCCCTCCTACGAGCAGTACTTC.